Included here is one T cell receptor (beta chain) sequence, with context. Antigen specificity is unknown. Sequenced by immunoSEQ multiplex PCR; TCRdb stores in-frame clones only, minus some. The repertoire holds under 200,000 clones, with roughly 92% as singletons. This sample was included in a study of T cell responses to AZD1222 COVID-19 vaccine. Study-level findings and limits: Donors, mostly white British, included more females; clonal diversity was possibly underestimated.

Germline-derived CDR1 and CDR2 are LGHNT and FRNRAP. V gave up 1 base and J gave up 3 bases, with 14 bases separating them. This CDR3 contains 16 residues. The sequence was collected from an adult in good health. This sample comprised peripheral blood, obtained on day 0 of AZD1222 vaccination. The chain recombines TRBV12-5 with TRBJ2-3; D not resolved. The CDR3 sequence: CASGLALIQRTDTQYF. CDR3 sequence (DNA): TGTGCTAGTGGTTTGGCTCTGATTCAGAGGACAGATACGCAGTATTTT.